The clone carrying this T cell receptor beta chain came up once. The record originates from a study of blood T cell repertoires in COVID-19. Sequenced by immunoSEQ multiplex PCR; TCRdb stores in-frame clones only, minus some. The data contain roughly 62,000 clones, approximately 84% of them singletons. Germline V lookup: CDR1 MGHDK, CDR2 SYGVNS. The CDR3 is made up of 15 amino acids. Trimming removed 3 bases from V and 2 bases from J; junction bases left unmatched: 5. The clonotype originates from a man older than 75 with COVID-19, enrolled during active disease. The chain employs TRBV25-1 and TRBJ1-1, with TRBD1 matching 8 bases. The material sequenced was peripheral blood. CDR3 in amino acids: CASSDRTGINTEAFF. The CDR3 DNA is TGTGCCAGCAGTGACCGGACAGGGATTAACACTGAAGCTTTCTTT.